Listed here are 32 T cell receptor beta chains from one sample, sequenced in a study of blood T cell repertoires in COVID-19 (dated by TCRdb to 2020 to 2022). The library relied on the immunoSEQ multiplex PCR assay. TCRdb's version of the immuneACCESS table is confined to in-frame rearrangements and falls short of the full clone set. An unresolved V gene accounts for under half of the shortfall where checked; the remainder is of unknown origin. The sample profile shows 150,000 or so clones; 87% of them were found once. About 6.5% of the sample goes to the ten largest clones. Sequencing used peripheral blood. The receptors were gathered from an elderly man with acute or convalescent COVID-19.

This chain links TRBV5-1 with TRBJ1-1; D remains ambiguous. Germline-derived CDR1 and CDR2 are SGHRS and YFSETQ. This CDR3 comprises 11 residues. The germline V and J ends were trimmed by 3 bases and 8 bases, with 8 bases remaining between them. The CDR3 here is CASSSQKEAFF. The CDR3 DNA sequence: TGCGCCAGCAGCTCCCAGAAAGAAGCTTTCTTT.

The chain combines TRBV11-2 with TRBJ2-1; TRBD2 aligns across 11 bases. Losses at the gene ends were 2 bases for V and 4 bases for J; bases not matched to a gene: 4. This CDR3 contains 16 residues. Germline lookup yields CDR1 SGHAT and CDR2 FQNNGV. CDR3: CASSLLAGGSYNEQFF. In nucleotides, the CDR3 is TGTGCCAGCAGCTTACTAGCGGGGGGTAGTTACAATGAGCAGTTCTTC.

The chain recombines TRBV13 with TRBJ1-1, with a possible D match to TRBD1 (6 bases). The CDR3 has 17 amino acids. CDR1 and CDR2 from the germline V gene are PRHDT and FYEKMQ (reference sequence). Trimming took off 5 bases at V and 1 base at J, with 20 bases between the two ends. The CDR3 sequence is CASSPQSGGRGNTEAFF. The CDR3 region has the DNA TGTGCCAGCAGCCCGCAAAGCGGGGGGCGGGGGAACACTGAAGCTTTCTTT.

This clone was recorded only once. This chain links TRBV5-1 with TRBJ2-1; 7 positions match TRBD1. CDR1 is SGHRS, CDR2 YFSETQ, per germline. The CDR3 is 16 residues long. Trimming cost V 4 bases and J 2 bases; bases outside gene matches: 9. The CDR3 sequence: CASSGPGTVPYNEQFF. As DNA, the CDR3 is TGCGCCAGCAGCGGGCCCGGGACAGTCCCCTACAATGAGCAGTTCTTC.

The chain employs TRBV9 and TRBJ2-3; weak D call: TRBD2 (6 bases). V was pared by 4 bases and J by 1 base, with 19 bases between. This CDR3 is 17 amino acids long. Germline V gives CDR1 SGDLS, CDR2 YYNGEE. CDR3 sequence: CASSPKPGGIGTDTQYF. The CDR3 DNA sequence: TGTGCCAGCAGCCCAAAACCCGGGGGTATTGGCACAGATACGCAGTATTTT.

This clone was seen once. This chain links TRBV19 with TRBJ2-1; 13 bases are a match to TRBD2. With 9 bases clipped from V and 6 bases from J, the junction kept 14 bases outside the gene matches. CDR1 and CDR2 (germline): LNHDA, SQIVND (reference sequence). The CDR3 is 17 amino acids. The CDR3 nucleotides are TGTGCCAGCCCGGGGACAGCGTGGACTAGCGGGAGCAATGAGCAGTTCTTC. This translates into CASPGTAWTSGSNEQFF.

The chain joins TRBV28 to TRBJ1-5; perhaps TRBD1 as D (6 bases). The V end lost 6 bases, the J end lost 4 bases, and 7 bases lay between the germline ends. There are 12 residues in the CDR3. Germline CDR1 and CDR2: MDHEN and SYDVKM. The CDR3 loop is CASRGQNQPQHF. The CDR3 coding sequence is TGTGCCAGCAGGGGACAAAATCAGCCCCAGCATTTT.

For this clone: The sample contains more than one DNA sequence encoding this CDR3. The chain combines TRBV3-1 (or the pseudogene TRBV3-2) with TRBJ2-3; 8 positions agree with TRBD2. After removal of 4 bases from V and 1 base from J, the junction contained 1 base not matched to a gene. Germline V gene data show CDR1 as LGHDT and CDR2 as YNNKEL (reference sequence). The CDR3 consists of 14 residues. The DNA for the CDR3 is TGTGCCAGCAGCCGTAGCGGGGGCACAGATACGCAGTATTTT. It codes for CASSRSGGTDTQYF.

The J gene is TRBJ1-5, the V gene TRBV21-1. TRBV21-1 is classified as a pseudogene. CDR3 size: 12 residues. The CDR3 bases are TGTGCCACCGGCTTTGCGGGGCAGCCCCAGCATTTT. Its protein product is CATGFAGQPQHF.

The chain carries TRBV19 and TRBJ2-7, with TRBD1 matching over 7 bases. Germline trimming cut 6 bases from V and 2 bases from J; bases unmatched to any gene: 13. The CDR3 totals 16 residues. Germline CDR1 and CDR2: LNHDA and SQIVND (reference sequence). CDR3 protein: CASRRREGAIPYEQYF. The CDR3 nucleotides read TGTGCCAGTAGACGCCGAGAGGGGGCTATTCCCTACGAGCAGTACTTC.

The V call is TRBV19, the J call TRBJ1-6, with D perhaps TRBD1 (5 bases). V lost 7 bases, J lost 4 bases, and 11 bases lay in between. The germline gives CDR1 LNHDA, CDR2 SQIVND (reference sequence). This CDR3 contains 14 residues. Here the CDR3 DNA reads TGTGCCAGTATGGAGGGGATTTATAATTCACCCCTCCACTTT. Its translation: CASMEGIYNSPLHF.

The CDR3 here is CASSDWTGDDEQYF. Here the CDR3 DNA reads TGTGCCAGCAGCGACTGGACAGGGGATGACGAGCAGTACTTC. The gene calls are TRBV6-5 and TRBJ2-7; 9 bases line up with TRBD1. This CDR3 has 14 amino acids. Germline V lookup: CDR1 MNHEY, CDR2 SVGAGI. The junction had 8 bases not matched to a gene; V was cut back by 6 bases and J by 5 bases.

The V gene is TRBV5-4, the J gene TRBJ2-1, with 9 bases fitting TRBD2. The germline V gene encodes CDR1 SGHNT and CDR2 YYREEE (reference sequence). Germline trimming cut 4 bases from V and 2 bases from J; bases unmatched to any gene: 7. The CDR3 covers 16 residues. CDR3 region: CASSLGLAQTYNEQFF. The CDR3 region has the DNA TGTGCCAGCAGCCTCGGACTAGCGCAGACCTACAATGAGCAGTTCTTC.

CDR3 DNA: TGTGCCAGCAGCTTGTCGTCCGGAAACACCATATATTTT. Its translation: CASSLSSGNTIYF. V is TRBV7-6 and J is TRBJ1-3; D is unclear. The V gene's germline CDR1 is SGHVS and CDR2 FNYEAQ. The V and J ends lost 3 bases and 4 bases respectively, with 7 bases between them. CDR3 length equals 13 residues.

The rearrangement joins TRBV9 to TRBJ2-1; 8 bases are a match to TRBD2. There are 16 residues in the CDR3. Looked up from germline, CDR1 is SGDLS and CDR2 is YYNGEE. V lost 4 bases, J lost 10 bases, and 16 bases stayed unmatched. The CDR3 here is CASSFQSGTGGAEQFF. CDR3 sequence (DNA): TGTGCCAGCAGCTTCCAATCAGGGACGGGGGGGGCGGAGCAGTTCTTC.

The chain joins TRBV7-9 to TRBJ1-6, with TRBD1 as a possible D gene (5 bases). This CDR3 is built from 14 residues. V gave up 0 bases and J gave up 6 bases, with 6 bases separating them. Germline CDR1 and CDR2: SEHNR and FQNEAQ (reference sequence). CDR3 protein: CASSLAGLNSPLHF. The CDR3 nucleotides read TGTGCCAGCAGCTTAGCGGGGCTTAATTCACCCCTCCACTTT.

The V and J genes are TRBV5-4 and TRBJ2-5, with a tentative D call TRBD2 (6 bases). This CDR3 has 17 amino acids. Trimming pared 0 bases from V and 5 bases from J, leaving 20 bases between. Per germline, CDR1 SGHNT and CDR2 YYREEE (reference sequence). The CDR3 protein is CASSLGGAGPMWETQYF. In DNA, the CDR3 is TGTGCCAGCAGCTTGGGGGGAGCGGGCCCCATGTGGGAGACCCAGTACTTC. The variable domain in full, with the rest retrieved from reference TRBV5-4 and TRBJ2-5, is ETGVTQSPTHLIKTRGQQVTLRCSSQSGHNTVSWYQQALGQGPQFIFQYYREEENGRGNFPPRFSGLQFPNYSSELNVNALELDDSALYLCASSLGGAGPMWETQYFGPGTRLLVL.

The chain couples TRBV7-9 to TRBJ1-1; TRBD1 might be the D (6 bases). Germline assignment: CDR1 SEHNR and CDR2 FQNEAQ (reference sequence). The CDR3 runs 14 residues. V lost 4 bases and J 0 bases, leaving 9 bases between the germline ends. The CDR3: CASSYTGMNTEAFF. The DNA for the CDR3 is TGTGCCAGCAGCTATACAGGGATGAACACTGAAGCTTTCTTT.

V usage is TRBV12-3 or TRBV12-4 and J usage is TRBJ1-1; D is uncertain. Between the trimmed V and J ends, which lost 7 bases and 0 bases, there was a span of 9 bases. The CDR3 spans 13 residues. The CDR3 DNA is TGTGCCAGCACTCGACAACTGAACACTGAAGCTTTCTTT. It encodes CASTRQLNTEAFF.

The rearrangement uses TRBV5-1 and TRBJ2-5, with TRBD1 identical over 11 bases. This CDR3 comprises 14 residues. V gave up 2 bases and J gave up 9 bases; unmatched junction bases: 6. Per germline, CDR1 SGHRS and CDR2 YFSETQ. The CDR3 reads CASSLGQGAEAQYF. In nucleotides, the CDR3 is TGCGCCAGCAGCTTAGGACAGGGGGCGGAGGCCCAGTACTTC. The complete variable domain, with remaining parts taken from reference TRBV5-1 and TRBJ2-5, reads KAGVTQTPRYLIKTRGQQVTLSCSPISGHRSVSWYQQTPGQGLQFLFEYFSETQRNKGNFPGRFSGRQFSNSRSEMNVSTLELGDSALYLCASSLGQGAEAQYFGPGTRLLVL.

V usage is TRBV10-1 and J usage is TRBJ2-1; 7 nucleotides align to TRBD2. J gave up 3 bases and V 2 bases, and 7 bases lay outside the gene matches. Germline CDR1 is WNHNN and CDR2 is SYGVQD (reference sequence). This CDR3 contains 16 residues. CDR3 DNA: TGCGCCAGCAGTGAGAGCCTAGCGGTTAACTACAATGAGCAGTTCTTC. Encoded protein: CASSESLAVNYNEQFF.

This chain connects TRBV24-1 to TRBJ2-2, with 11 bases that match TRBD2. The CDR3 has 15 amino acids. Germline lookup yields CDR1 KGHDR and CDR2 SFDVKD. V was clipped by 7 bases and J by 7 bases; unmatched bases: 7. This CDR3 is CATSRSGTSGGELFF. The CDR3, as DNA: TGTGCCACCAGCCGCTCCGGGACTAGCGGCGGGGAGCTGTTTTTT.

The J gene is TRBJ1-1, the V gene TRBV6-6; the match to TRBD1 covers 10 bases. With 6 bases clipped from V and 0 bases from J, the junction kept 7 bases outside the gene matches. The CDR3 has 16 amino acids. Germline V gene sequence: CDR1 MNHNY, CDR2 SVGAGI (reference sequence). The CDR3 loop reads CASRTGTGVLNTEAFF. CDR3 DNA: TGTGCCAGCAGGACCGGGACAGGGGTCTTGAACACTGAAGCTTTCTTT.

The DNA for the CDR3 is TGTGCCAGCAGCGGGCTAGCTGTGCAGTACTTC. Translating it yields CASSGLAVQYF. This chain uses TRBV7-9 with TRBJ2-7; tentatively, D is TRBD2 (5 bases). CDR3 length: 11 amino acids. Germline lookup yields CDR1 SEHNR and CDR2 FQNEAQ (reference sequence). V was pared by 5 bases and J by 9 bases, with 11 bases between.

This clone occurred once. The chain joins TRBV6-6 to TRBJ1-5; D gene uncertain. The CDR3 is made up of 15 amino acids. Per the germline V gene, CDR1 is MNHNY and CDR2 is SVGAGI (reference sequence). V lost 6 bases and J lost 6, with 18 bases in between. The CDR3 loop reads CASRIAGSTSQPQHF. The CDR3 DNA sequence: TGTGCCAGCAGGATTGCGGGGTCTACCTCTCAGCCCCAGCATTTT.

The chain links TRBV27 to TRBJ1-5, with TRBD1 matching 8 bases. The germline CDR1 and CDR2 sequences are MNHEY and SMNVEV (reference sequence). V lost 6 bases and J lost 1; bases outside the gene matches: 14. This CDR3 comprises 18 residues. The CDR3 here is CASRRNGQGGGSNQPQHF. For the CDR3, the DNA is TGTGCCAGCAGGCGCAACGGACAGGGTGGTGGGAGCAATCAGCCCCAGCATTTT.

This clone was seen just once. The chain links TRBV30 to TRBJ1-3, with D tentatively TRBD1 (5 bases). Trimming shortened V by 4 bases and J by 0 bases, and 10 bases separated the two germline ends. Germline V lookup: CDR1 GTSNPN, CDR2 SVGIG (reference sequence). The CDR3 has 14 residues. CDR3 sequence reads: CAWIQGSSGNTIYF. The CDR3 DNA sequence: TGTGCCTGGATCCAGGGAAGCTCTGGAAACACCATATATTTT.

V usage is TRBV7-2 and J usage is TRBJ2-3; D gene uncertain. Germline assignment: CDR1 SGHTA and CDR2 FQGNSA. Trimming took off 5 bases at V and 6 bases at J, with 9 bases between the two ends. CDR3 length: 12 amino acids. In DNA, the CDR3 is TGTGCCAGCAGCCCGTACAAGGATACGCAGTATTTT. Translation gives CASSPYKDTQYF.

This clone was seen only once. The V and J genes are TRBV7-3 and TRBJ2-1; D perhaps matches TRBD2 (6 bases). V lost 1 base to trimming and J lost 9 bases, with 16 bases between them. The germline gives CDR1 SGHTA, CDR2 FQGTGA. This CDR3 region has 15 residues. The CDR3: CASSLSGTSDVEQFF. DNA for the CDR3: TGTGCCAGCAGCTTAAGCGGGACTTCCGACGTTGAGCAGTTCTTC.

A remark on this clone: This may be a read error, as it is one base from a much larger clone. The rearrangement links TRBV19 to TRBJ2-2; a possible D gene is TRBD2 (6 bases). Germline CDR1 reads LNHDA; CDR2 reads SQIVND (reference sequence). V was shortened by 5 bases and J by 7 bases, with 11 bases between the two germline ends. This CDR3 is 13 amino acids long. CDR3 DNA: TGTGCCAGTAGTTGGAGGGTTGTCGGGGAGCTGTTTTTT. It yields the protein CASSWRVVGELFF.

The gene calls are TRBV24-1 and TRBJ1-6; perhaps TRBD1 as D (5 bases). The V gene's germline CDR1 is KGHDR and CDR2 SFDVKD. V dropped 4 bases and J dropped 7 bases, with 10 bases sitting between them. CDR3 length equals 14 residues. The chain's CDR3 is CATSESGFNSPLHF. CDR3 bases: TGTGCCACCAGTGAGTCAGGGTTCAATTCACCCCTCCACTTT.

This sequence joins TRBV19 and TRBJ1-6, with TRBD1 matching over 7 bases. The V segment lost 5 bases and the J segment 9 bases; nucleotides outside the gene matches: 10. The CDR3 has 15 amino acids. The germline V gene has CDR1 LNHDA and CDR2 SQIVND (reference sequence). The CDR3 reads CASSLKTGTGSPLHF. The CDR3 DNA is TGTGCCAGTAGTCTCAAGACAGGGACTGGTTCACCCCTCCACTTT.